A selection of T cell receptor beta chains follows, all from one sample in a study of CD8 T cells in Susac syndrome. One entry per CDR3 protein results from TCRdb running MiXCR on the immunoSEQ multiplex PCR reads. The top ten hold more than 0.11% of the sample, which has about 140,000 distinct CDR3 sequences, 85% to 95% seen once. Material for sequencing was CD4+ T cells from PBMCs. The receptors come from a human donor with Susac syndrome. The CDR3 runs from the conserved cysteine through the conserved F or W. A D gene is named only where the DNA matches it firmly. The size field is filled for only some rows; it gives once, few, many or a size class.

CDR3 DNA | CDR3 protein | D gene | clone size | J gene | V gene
TGTGCCAGTACCGCCACTAGCGGGGGTGTTCGCACAGATACGCAGTATTTT | CASTATSGGVRTDTQYF | TRBD2 | NA | TRBJ2-3 | TRBV19
TGTGCCATCCAAGACCTCACAGATACGCAGTATTTT | CAIQDLTDTQYF | NA | NA | TRBJ2-3 | TRBV10-3
TGCGCCAGCAGCTTGGTCGGACAGGGAGGAAGCTATGGCTACACCTTC | CASSLVGQGGSYGYTF | TRBD1 | NA | TRBJ1-2 | TRBV5-1
TGCAGTGCTAGTCTGGACAGCGGGGGGGCCTTTGACGAGCAGTACTTC | CSASLDSGGAFDEQYF | TRBD2 | NA | TRBJ2-7 | TRBV20-1
TGCGCCAGCAGCCAATCGGGACAGGACACTGAAGCTTTCTTT | CASSQSGQDTEAFF | TRBD1 | NA | TRBJ1-1 | TRBV4-3
TGTGCCAGCAGCCGGGCGAACACAGATACGCAGTATTTT | CASSRANTDTQYF | NA | NA | TRBJ2-3 | TRBV3-1
TGTGCCAGCAGTCTGCGGGGGGGTAGCGCAACTAATGAAAAACTGTTTTTT | CASSLRGGSATNEKLFF | NA | NA | TRBJ1-4 | TRBV27
TGTGCCAGCAGCTTAGGGACAGGGGAAGCTTTCTTT | CASSLGTGEAFF | TRBD1 | NA | TRBJ1-1 | TRBV7-9
TGTGCCAGCAGCGGAAACAGGGCCTCCTACACCTTC | CASSGNRASYTF | NA | NA | TRBJ1-2 | TRBV11-2
TGTGCCAGCTCACCAATCCGAGATGCTCACAGCAATCAGCCCCAGCATTTT | CASSPIRDAHSNQPQHF | NA | NA | TRBJ1-5 | TRBV18
TGTGCCACCAGCAGAGACGATGAGCAGTTCTTC | CATSRDDEQFF | NA | NA | TRBJ2-1 | TRBV15
TGTGCCTGGAGTATTAGCGGACTTTCCTACAATGAGCAGTTCTTC | CAWSISGLSYNEQFF | NA | NA | TRBJ2-1 | TRBV30
TGTGCCTGGAGTCCCGGGCCACTGGGCTACACCTTC | CAWSPGPLGYTF | NA | NA | TRBJ1-2 | TRBV30
TGTGCCAGCAGAGGGACAGGGGAATCGCAGGGCTACACCTTC | CASRGTGESQGYTF | TRBD1 | NA | TRBJ1-2 | TRBV25-1
TGTGCCAGCTCACCCACTCATTCGGAAAGGAACATTCAGTACTTC | CASSPTHSERNIQYF | NA | NA | TRBJ2-4 | TRBV18
TGTGCCAGCAGCCAACGGGCTGGGGGCACTGAAGCTTTCTTT | CASSQRAGGTEAFF | NA | NA | TRBJ1-1 | TRBV14
TGTGCCAGCAGCTTAAGAGTCACGGACTCGATAAGATACAATGAGCAGTTCTTC | CASSLRVTDSIRYNEQFF | NA | NA | TRBJ2-1 | TRBV7-3
TGTGCCAGCAGCGAAGGACAGGCCCGGCGGGGGCACGAGCAGTACTTC | CASSEGQARRGHEQYF | NA | NA | TRBJ2-7 | TRBV9
TGCGCCAGCAGCTGGGAGGCCGCGGTTAACACTGAAGCTTTCTTT | CASSWEAAVNTEAFF | NA | once | TRBJ1-1 | TRBV5-1
TGTGCCAGCACCCCGACAGACGGTTCGAACACTGAAGCTTTCTTT | CASTPTDGSNTEAFF | NA | NA | TRBJ1-1 | TRBV12-3/TRBV12-4
TGCAGTGCGATTAGCGGGGGGGCACCCACTTACAATGAGCAGTTCTTC | CSAISGGAPTYNEQFF | TRBD2 | NA | TRBJ2-1 | TRBV20-1
TGTGCCAGCAGCGCGACAGGGTCGGGCTACACTTTC | CASSATGSGYTF | TRBD1 | NA | TRBJ1-2 | TRBV11-2
TGCAGTGCTAGAGATGGATGGGTCGGGGAGCTGTTTTTT | CSARDGWVGELFF | NA | once | TRBJ2-2 | TRBV20-1
TGTGCCACCAGCCCTACCCGGGACAGAAGCTACGAGCAGTACTTC | CATSPTRDRSYEQYF | TRBD1 | NA | TRBJ2-7 | TRBV15
TGTGCCTGGAGCCGGGACAGGCCTAGGGGCTACACCTTC | CAWSRDRPRGYTF | TRBD1 | NA | TRBJ1-2 | TRBV30
TGTGCCAGCAGCCCTGGACGGGGGGAGACCCAGTACTTC | CASSPGRGETQYF | NA | NA | TRBJ2-5 | TRBV7-3
TGTGCCAGCAGCTTCGGTAGCGGTCTCTCCTACGAGCAGTACTTC | CASSFGSGLSYEQYF | NA | NA | TRBJ2-7 | TRBV7-2
TGTGCCTGGAGTGGGAGACTCGGACAGGGGGCCTCACCCCTCCACTTT | CAWSGRLGQGASPLHF | TRBD1 | once | TRBJ1-6 | TRBV30
TGTGCCAGCAGGAGAGATGGCAGCGAGCAGTACTTC | CASRRDGSEQYF | NA | NA | TRBJ2-7 | TRBV28
TGTGTCCGGAGCGGCAGCAACCGGGACAGCACCTACGAGCAGTACTTC | CVRSGSNRDSTYEQYF | TRBD1 | NA | TRBJ2-7 | TRBV30
TGTGCCAGCAGCTTTAAGACAGGGGGTAAACGACCCTACGAGCAGTACTTC | CASSFKTGGKRPYEQYF | TRBD1 | NA | TRBJ2-7 | TRBV13
TGCAGTGCTAGAGGGACAGGGCTATTCAGTGAGCAGTTCTTC | CSARGTGLFSEQFF | TRBD1 | NA | TRBJ2-1 | TRBV20-1
TGTGCCAGCGGAGTACAGGGGGCTAGCTCCTATAATTCACCCCTCCACTTT | CASGVQGASSYNSPLHF | TRBD1 | NA | TRBJ1-6 | TRBV6-1
TGTGCCAGCAGCCAAGGGGCAGTGATGAACACTGAAGCTTTCTTT | CASSQGAVMNTEAFF | NA | NA | TRBJ1-1 | TRBV3-1
TGTGCCAGCAGATATCATAGCAATCAGCCCCAGCATTTT | CASRYHSNQPQHF | NA | NA | TRBJ1-5 | TRBV12-3/TRBV12-4
TGCGCCAGCAGCTCAGCGGGGGGCACAGATACGCAGTATTTT | CASSSAGGTDTQYF | TRBD2 | NA | TRBJ2-3 | TRBV4-3
TGTGCCAGCAGTTTATATGGCGGGGGGACAAACAATGAGCAGTTCTTC | CASSLYGGGTNNEQFF | TRBD2 | once | TRBJ2-1 | TRBV12-3/TRBV12-4
TGTGCCAGTAGTATACAGGGAAACACTGAAGCTTTCTTT | CASSIQGNTEAFF | NA | few | TRBJ1-1 | TRBV19
TGTGCCAGCAGGCCGCCCCTAGCGGGAGAGACCCAGTACTTC | CASRPPLAGETQYF | TRBD2 | NA | TRBJ2-5 | TRBV6-2/TRBV6-3